This T cell receptor beta chain was found in a study of blood T cell repertoires in COVID-19. Study-level information: Whether acute or convalescent, the COVID-19 samples came from the United States, Italy and Spain.

Clones were sequenced by immunoSEQ multiplex PCR, and TCRdb holds only the in-frame ones, with some missing. The data show about 140,000 clones, 86% seen once. This clone has just one count. The CDR3 loop spans 11 amino acids. Between the trimmed V and J ends, which lost 5 bases and 4 bases, there was a span of 6 bases. CDR1 is KGHSH, CDR2 LQKENI, per germline. Sample: peripheral blood. The rearrangement joins TRBV18 to TRBJ2-7; D gene uncertain. This clonotype originated in a woman aged 60-75 years with acute or convalescent COVID-19. This chain's CDR3 is CASSELYEQYF. CDR3 nucleotide sequence: TGTGCCAGCTCAGAACTTTACGAGCAGTACTTC.